This TCR beta chain was identified in a study of blood T cell repertoires in COVID-19. The overall study: The origin of the acute and convalescent COVID-19 samples was the United States, Italy and Spain. In each case, the material was cDNA or gDNA derived from T cells, B-cell-depleted T cells, or PBMCs.

How the authors handled the data: Estimated nucleated cell counts came from reference gene primer amplification. Clones were read by immunoSEQ multiplex PCR, and TCRdb kept only the in-frame ones, dropping some. Clone size and V and J calls were adopted from that table, with D and trimming inferred from the DNA. The sample lists 500,000 to 600,000 clones, around nine tenths occurring once. This CDR3 region has 15 residues. CDR1 is MNHEY and CDR2 is SVGAGI in the germline V gene. Trimming removed 6 bases from V and 0 bases from J, with 15 bases in between. Recruited during active infection, patients (from Seattle) were subsequently followed longitudinally.

Sequencing used peripheral blood. The clonotype was recovered from a woman aged 50 to 60 with COVID-19, enrolled during active disease. The chain recombines TRBV6-5 with TRBJ2-7, with D perhaps TRBD1 (6 bases). CDR3 bases: TGTGCCAGCAGAGCGAGGACAGCCAGCTCCTACGAGCAGTACTTC. Its translation is CASRARTASSYEQYF.